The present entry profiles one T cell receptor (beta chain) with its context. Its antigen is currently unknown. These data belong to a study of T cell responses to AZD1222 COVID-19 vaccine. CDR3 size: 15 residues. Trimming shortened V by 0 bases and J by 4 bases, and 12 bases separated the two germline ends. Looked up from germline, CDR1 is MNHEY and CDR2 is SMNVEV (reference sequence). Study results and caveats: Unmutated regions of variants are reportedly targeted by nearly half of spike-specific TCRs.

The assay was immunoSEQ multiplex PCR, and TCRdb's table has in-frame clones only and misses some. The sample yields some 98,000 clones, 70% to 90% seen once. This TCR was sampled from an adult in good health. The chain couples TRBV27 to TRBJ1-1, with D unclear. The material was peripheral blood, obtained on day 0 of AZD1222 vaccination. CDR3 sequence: CASSLSPGLGTEAFF. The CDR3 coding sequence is TGTGCCAGCAGTTTATCACCGGGCTTGGGCACTGAAGCTTTCTTT.